These 2 T cell receptor beta chains originate from one sample sequenced in a study of low-dose radiotherapy and immunotherapy resistance in tumors. Alpha and beta chains were covered, as first-strand cDNA relied on TRAV- and TRBV-specific primers. With a V-primer adapter and a constant-region primer, TCRs were amplified for roughly 21 PCR cycles. TCRdb re-called the reads with MiXCR, one entry per CDR3 protein. The sample contains tens of thousands of distinct CDR3 sequences, 20% to 25% of which appear only once. The time point here: after trial treatment. Specified treatment: LDRT plus nivolumab, ipilimumab, low-dose cyclophosphamide and aspirin (RACIN trial). Sequenced material: PBMCs, taken after low-dose radiotherapy plus immunotherapy. The receptors here all came from a female donor with ovarian cancer.

This clonotype was counted ten times or more. The V gene is TRBV6-2 or TRBV6-3, the J gene TRBJ2-7, with D possibly TRBD1 on 5 matching bases. In germline, CDR1 is MNHEY, CDR2 SVGEGT. CDR3 length: 11 residues. Between the trimmed V and J ends, which lost 9 bases and 5 bases, there was a span of 11 bases. The DNA of the CDR3 is TGTGCCAGTTCCAGGGTCCACGAGCAGTACTTC. This translates into CASSRVHEQYF.

Many counts were recorded for this clonotype. V usage is TRBV19 and J usage is TRBJ2-2, with a weak D call TRBD1 (6 bases). The CDR3 sequence is 16 residues long. Trimming cost V 6 bases and J 0 bases, with 14 bases left between them. Germline CDR1 LNHDA, CDR2 SQIVND (reference sequence). CDR3 protein: CASRRRQVANTGELFF. DNA for the CDR3: TGTGCCAGTAGACGCCGACAGGTCGCGAACACCGGGGAGCTGTTTTTT.